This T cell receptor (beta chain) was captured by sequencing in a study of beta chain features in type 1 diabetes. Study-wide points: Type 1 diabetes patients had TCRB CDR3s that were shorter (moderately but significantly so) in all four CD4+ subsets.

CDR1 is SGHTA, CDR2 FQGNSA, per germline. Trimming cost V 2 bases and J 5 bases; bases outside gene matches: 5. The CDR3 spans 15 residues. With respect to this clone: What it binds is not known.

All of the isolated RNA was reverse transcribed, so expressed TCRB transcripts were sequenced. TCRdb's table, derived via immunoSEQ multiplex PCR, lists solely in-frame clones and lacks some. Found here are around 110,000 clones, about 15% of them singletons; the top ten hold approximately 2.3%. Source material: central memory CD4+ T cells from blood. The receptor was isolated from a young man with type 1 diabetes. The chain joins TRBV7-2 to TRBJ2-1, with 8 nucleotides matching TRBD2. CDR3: CASSLRLAGHNEQFF. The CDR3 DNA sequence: TGTGCCAGCAGCTTAAGGCTAGCGGGCCACAATGAGCAGTTCTTC.